The rows below give T cell receptor beta chains drawn from one sample of a study of T cell repertoires in cytomegalovirus infection. Each CDR3 protein gets one entry after TCRdb re-called the reads with MiXCR. In the table there are 400,000 or so distinct CDR3 sequences, approximately 18% of which are singletons. The specimen sequenced was PBMCs. These receptors all come from a human donor in good health (CMV status not recorded). Some clones in this sample may be carry-over from other donors' samples. Each CDR3 is given with its conserved first and last residue. The order of the fields is V gene, J gene, clone size, D gene, CDR3 protein, CDR3 DNA. A D gene is named only where the DNA matches it firmly. Size is stated for part of the rows, as once, few or many counts, or as a class when the clone is expanded.

>TRBV20-1|TRBJ1-2|few|.
CSARRPGDGYTF
TGCAGTGCCCGCCGTCCGGGCGATGGCTACACCTTC
>TRBV7-2|TRBJ2-2|.|.
CASSLAGGMVTGELFF
TGTGCCAGCAGCTTAGCGGGCGGGATGGTTACCGGGGAGCTGTTTTTT
>TRBV2|TRBJ2-3|many|.
CASRVASDTQYF
TGTGCCAGCCGGGTAGCATCAGATACGCAGTATTTT
>TRBV20-1|TRBJ2-5|few|.
CSASVAGSETQYF
TGCAGTGCTAGTGTTGCGGGTTCGGAGACCCAGTACTTC
>TRBV6-5|TRBJ2-2|few|TRBD2
CASSEAGGFAGELFF
TGTGCCAGCAGCGAAGCGGGGGGTTTTGCCGGGGAGCTGTTTTTT
>TRBV28|TRBJ1-4|.|.
CASSLRQHYSPTTNEKLFF
TGTGCCAGCAGTTTACGCCAGCACTATAGCCCTACAACTAATGAAAAACTGTTTTTT
>TRBV18|TRBJ1-5|.|TRBD1
CASSPGEGALNQPQHF
TGTGCCAGCTCACCAGGAGAGGGGGCCCTAAATCAGCCCCAGCATTTT
>TRBV7-2|TRBJ1-1|many|TRBD1
CASSPDRGNTEAFF
TGTGCCAGCAGCCCGGACAGGGGGAACACTGAAGCTTTCTTT
>TRBV7-9|TRBJ1-2|few|TRBD1
CASSLAGQKNYGYTF
TGTGCCAGCAGCTTAGCGGGACAGAAAAACTATGGCTACACCTTC
>TRBV12-3/TRBV12-4|TRBJ1-2|.|.
CASSPWRGTYGYTF
TGTGCCAGCAGTCCTTGGCGCGGCACCTATGGCTACACCTTC
>TRBV7-2|TRBJ2-3|many|TRBD2
CASSSSGTSGRMDF
TGTGCCAGCAGCTCATCGGGGACTAGCGGGAGAATGGATTTT
>TRBV3-1|TRBJ2-5|.|.
CASSQVPGQETQYF
TGTGCCAGCAGCCAAGTTCCCGGACAAGAGACCCAGTACTTC